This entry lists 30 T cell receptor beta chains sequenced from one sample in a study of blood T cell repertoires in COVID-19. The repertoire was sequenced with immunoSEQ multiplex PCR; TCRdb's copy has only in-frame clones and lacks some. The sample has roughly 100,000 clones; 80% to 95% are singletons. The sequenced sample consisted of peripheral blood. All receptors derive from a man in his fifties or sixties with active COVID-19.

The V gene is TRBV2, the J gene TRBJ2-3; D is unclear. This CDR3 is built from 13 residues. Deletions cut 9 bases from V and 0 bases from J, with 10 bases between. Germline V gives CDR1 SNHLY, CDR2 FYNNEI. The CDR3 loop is CARTFASTDTQYF. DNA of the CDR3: TGTGCCAGGACATTTGCTAGCACAGATACGCAGTATTTT.

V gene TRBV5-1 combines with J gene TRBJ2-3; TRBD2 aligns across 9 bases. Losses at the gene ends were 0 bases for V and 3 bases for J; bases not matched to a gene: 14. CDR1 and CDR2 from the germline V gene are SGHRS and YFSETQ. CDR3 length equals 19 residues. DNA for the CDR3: TGCGCCAGCAGCTTGGGCCCAAGCGGGAGGAGGTTGAGGACAGATACGCAGTATTTT. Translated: CASSLGPSGRRLRTDTQYF.

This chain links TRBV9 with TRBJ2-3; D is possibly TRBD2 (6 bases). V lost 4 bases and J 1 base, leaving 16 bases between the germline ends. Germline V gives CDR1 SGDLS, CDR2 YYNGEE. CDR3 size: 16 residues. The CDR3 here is CASSLGGASRTDTQYF. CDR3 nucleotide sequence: TGTGCCAGCAGCCTCGGAGGGGCCTCTCGCACAGATACGCAGTATTTT.

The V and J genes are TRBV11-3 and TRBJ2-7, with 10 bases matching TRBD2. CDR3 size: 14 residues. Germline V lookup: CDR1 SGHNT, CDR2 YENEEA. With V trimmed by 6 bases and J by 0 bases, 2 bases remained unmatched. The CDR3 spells CASSSSGSSYEQYF. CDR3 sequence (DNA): TGTGCCAGCAGTTCTAGCGGGAGCTCCTACGAGCAGTACTTC.

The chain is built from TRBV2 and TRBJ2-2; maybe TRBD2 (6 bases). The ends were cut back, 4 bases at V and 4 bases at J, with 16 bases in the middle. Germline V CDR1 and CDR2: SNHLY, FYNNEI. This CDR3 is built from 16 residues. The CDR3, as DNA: TGTGCCAGCAGTGGGAGGGTTGGGTTTGGCACCGGGGAGCTGTTTTTT. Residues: CASSGRVGFGTGELFF. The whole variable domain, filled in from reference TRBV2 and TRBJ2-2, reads EPEVTQTPSHQVTQMGQEVILRCVPISNHLYFYWYRQILGQKVEFLVSFYNNEISEKSEIFDDQFSVERPDGSNFTLKIRSTKLEDSAMYFCASSGRVGFGTGELFFGEGSRLTVL.

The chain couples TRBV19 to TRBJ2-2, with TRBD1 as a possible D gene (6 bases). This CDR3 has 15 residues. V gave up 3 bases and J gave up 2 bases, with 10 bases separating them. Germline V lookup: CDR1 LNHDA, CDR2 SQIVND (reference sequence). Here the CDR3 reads CASSMVRGNTGELFF. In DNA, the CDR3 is TGTGCCAGTAGTATGGTCAGGGGTAACACCGGGGAGCTGTTTTTT.

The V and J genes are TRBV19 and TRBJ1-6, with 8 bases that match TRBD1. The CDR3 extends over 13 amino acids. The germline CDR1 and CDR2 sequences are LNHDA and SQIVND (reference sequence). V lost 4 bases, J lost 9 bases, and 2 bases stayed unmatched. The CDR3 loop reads CASSTDRGSPLHF. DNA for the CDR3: TGTGCCAGTAGTACCGACAGGGGTTCACCCCTCCACTTT.

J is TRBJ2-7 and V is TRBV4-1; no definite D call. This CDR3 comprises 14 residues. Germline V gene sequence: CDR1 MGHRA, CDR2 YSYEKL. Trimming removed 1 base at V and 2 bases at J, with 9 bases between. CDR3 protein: CASSQVAKTYEQYF. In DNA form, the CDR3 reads TGCGCCAGCAGCCAAGTGGCCAAAACCTACGAGCAGTACTTC.

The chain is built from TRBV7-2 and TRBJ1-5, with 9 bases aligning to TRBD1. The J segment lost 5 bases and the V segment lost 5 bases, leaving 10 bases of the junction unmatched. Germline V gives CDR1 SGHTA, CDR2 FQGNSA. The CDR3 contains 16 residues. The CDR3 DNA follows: TGTGCCAGCAGCCCCGAGGGACAGGGTGTCTATCAGCCCCAGCATTTT. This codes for CASSPEGQGVYQPQHF.

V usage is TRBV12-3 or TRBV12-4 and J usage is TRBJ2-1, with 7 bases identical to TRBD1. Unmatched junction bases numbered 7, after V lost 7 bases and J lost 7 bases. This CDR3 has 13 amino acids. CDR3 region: CASTRQGWNEQFF. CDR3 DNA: TGTGCCAGCACCAGACAGGGTTGGAATGAGCAGTTCTTC.

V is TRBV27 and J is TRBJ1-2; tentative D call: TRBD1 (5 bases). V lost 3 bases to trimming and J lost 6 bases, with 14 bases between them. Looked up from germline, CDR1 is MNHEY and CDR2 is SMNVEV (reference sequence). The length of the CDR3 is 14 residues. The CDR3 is CASSLGGEGNGYTF. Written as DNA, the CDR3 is TGTGCCAGCAGTTTGGGAGGGGAGGGGAATGGCTACACCTTC.

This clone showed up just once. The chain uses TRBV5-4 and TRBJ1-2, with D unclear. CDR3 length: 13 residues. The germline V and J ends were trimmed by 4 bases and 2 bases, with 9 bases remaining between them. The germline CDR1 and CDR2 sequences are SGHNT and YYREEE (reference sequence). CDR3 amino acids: CASSPDWNYGYTF. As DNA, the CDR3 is TGTGCCAGCAGCCCGGACTGGAACTATGGCTACACCTTC.

CDR3 coding DNA: TGTGCCAGCAGCCAGGGACAGTCTTACGAGCAGTACTTC. Translating gives CASSQGQSYEQYF. The chain employs TRBV11-1 and TRBJ2-7, with 7 bases identical to TRBD1. This CDR3 is built from 13 residues. The germline gives CDR1 SGHAT, CDR2 FQDESV (reference sequence). Trimming at V came to 5 bases and at J to 4 bases, leaving 5 bases not matched to a gene.

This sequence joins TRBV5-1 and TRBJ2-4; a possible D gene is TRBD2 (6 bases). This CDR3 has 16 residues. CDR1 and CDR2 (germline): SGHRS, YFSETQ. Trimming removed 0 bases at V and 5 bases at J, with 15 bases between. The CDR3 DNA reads TGCGCCAGCAGCTTGGGAGGGATGGGGGGACAAAACATTCAGTACTTC. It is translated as CASSLGGMGGQNIQYF. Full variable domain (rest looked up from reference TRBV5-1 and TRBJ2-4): KAGVTQTPRYLIKTRGQQVTLSCSPISGHRSVSWYQQTPGQGLQFLFEYFSETQRNKGNFPGRFSGRQFSNSRSEMNVSTLELGDSALYLCASSLGGMGGQNIQYFGAGTRLSVL.

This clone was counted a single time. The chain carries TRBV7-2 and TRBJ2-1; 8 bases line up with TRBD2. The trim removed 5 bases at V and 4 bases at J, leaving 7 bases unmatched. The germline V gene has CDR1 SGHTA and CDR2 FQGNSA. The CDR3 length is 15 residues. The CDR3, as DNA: TGTGCCAGCAGCCCTCTAGCGGGTTTTTACAATGAGCAGTTCTTC. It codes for CASSPLAGFYNEQFF.

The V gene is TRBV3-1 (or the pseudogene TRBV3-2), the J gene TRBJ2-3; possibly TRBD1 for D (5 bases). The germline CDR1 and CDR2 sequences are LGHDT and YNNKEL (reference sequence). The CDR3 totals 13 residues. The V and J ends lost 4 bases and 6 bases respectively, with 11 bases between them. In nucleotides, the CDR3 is TGTGCCAGCAGCCCCCAGACAGCTGATACGCAGTATTTT. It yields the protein CASSPQTADTQYF.

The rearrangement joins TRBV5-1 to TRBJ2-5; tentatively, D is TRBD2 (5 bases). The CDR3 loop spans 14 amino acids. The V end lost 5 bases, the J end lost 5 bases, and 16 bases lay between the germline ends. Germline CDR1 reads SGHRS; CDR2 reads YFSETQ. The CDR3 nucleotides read TGCGCCAGCAGTCTGGACTCCACCGCGGAGACCCAGTACTTC. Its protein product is CASSLDSTAETQYF.

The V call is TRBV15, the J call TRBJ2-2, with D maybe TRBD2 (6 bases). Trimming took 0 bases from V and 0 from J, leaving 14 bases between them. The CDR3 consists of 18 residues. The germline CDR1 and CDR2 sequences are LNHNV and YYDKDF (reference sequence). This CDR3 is CATSRELLSGSNTGELFF. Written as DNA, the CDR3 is TGTGCCACCAGCAGAGAATTACTTAGCGGATCGAACACCGGGGAGCTGTTTTTT.

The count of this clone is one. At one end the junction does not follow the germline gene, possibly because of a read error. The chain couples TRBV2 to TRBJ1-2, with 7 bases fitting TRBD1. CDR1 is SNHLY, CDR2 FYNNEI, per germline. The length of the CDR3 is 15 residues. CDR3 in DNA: TGTGCCAGCAGGGAAGTGGACAGGAGTGGCTATGGCTACACCTTC. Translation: CASREVDRSGYGYTF.

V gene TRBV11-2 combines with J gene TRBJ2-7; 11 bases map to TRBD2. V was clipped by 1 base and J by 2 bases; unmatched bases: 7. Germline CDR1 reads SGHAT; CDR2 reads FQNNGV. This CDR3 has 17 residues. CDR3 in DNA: TGTGCCAGCAGCTTAGGTAGACTAGCGGGGTTCACCTACGAGCAGTACTTC. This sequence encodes CASSLGRLAGFTYEQYF.

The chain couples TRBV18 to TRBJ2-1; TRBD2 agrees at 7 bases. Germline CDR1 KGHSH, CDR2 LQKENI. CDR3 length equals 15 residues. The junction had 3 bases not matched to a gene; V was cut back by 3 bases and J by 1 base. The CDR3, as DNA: TGTGCCAGCTCACCCGCGGGGGTATCCTACAATGAGCAGTTCTTC. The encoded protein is CASSPAGVSYNEQFF.

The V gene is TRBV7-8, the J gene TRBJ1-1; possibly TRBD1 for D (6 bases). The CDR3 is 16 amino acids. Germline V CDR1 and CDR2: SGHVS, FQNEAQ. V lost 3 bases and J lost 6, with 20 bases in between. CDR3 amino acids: CASSFEGEGLYAEAFF. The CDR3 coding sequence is TGTGCCAGCAGCTTTGAGGGGGAAGGGTTATACGCTGAAGCTTTCTTT. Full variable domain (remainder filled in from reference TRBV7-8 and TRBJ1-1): GAGVSQSPRYKVAKRGQDVALRCDPISGHVSLFWYQQALGQGPEFLTYFQNEAQLDKSGLPSDRFFAERPEGSVSTLKIQRTQQEDSAVYLCASSFEGEGLYAEAFFGQGTRLTVV.

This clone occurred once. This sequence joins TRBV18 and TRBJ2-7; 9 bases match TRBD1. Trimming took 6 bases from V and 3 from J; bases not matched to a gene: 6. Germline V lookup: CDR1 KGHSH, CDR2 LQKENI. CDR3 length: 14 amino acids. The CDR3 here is CASSLTDRGYEQYF. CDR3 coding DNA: TGTGCCAGCTCCTTAACGGACAGGGGCTACGAGCAGTACTTC.

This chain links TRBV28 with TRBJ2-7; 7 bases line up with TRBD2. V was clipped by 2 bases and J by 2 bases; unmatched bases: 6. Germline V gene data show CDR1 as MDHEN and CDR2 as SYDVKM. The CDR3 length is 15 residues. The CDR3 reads CASSLVAGDPYEQYF. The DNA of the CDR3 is TGTGCCAGCAGTTTAGTTGCGGGAGACCCCTACGAGCAGTACTTC.

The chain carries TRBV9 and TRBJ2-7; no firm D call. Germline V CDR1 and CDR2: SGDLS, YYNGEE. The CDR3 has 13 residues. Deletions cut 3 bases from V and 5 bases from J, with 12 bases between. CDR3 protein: CASSAPWSHEQYF. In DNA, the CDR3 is TGTGCCAGCAGCGCCCCGTGGAGCCACGAGCAGTACTTC. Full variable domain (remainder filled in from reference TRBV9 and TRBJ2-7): DSGVTQTPKHLITATGQRVTLRCSPRSGDLSVYWYQQSLDQGLQFLIQYYNGEERAKGNILERFSAQQFPDLHSELNLSSLELGDSALYFCASSAPWSHEQYFGPGTRLTVT.

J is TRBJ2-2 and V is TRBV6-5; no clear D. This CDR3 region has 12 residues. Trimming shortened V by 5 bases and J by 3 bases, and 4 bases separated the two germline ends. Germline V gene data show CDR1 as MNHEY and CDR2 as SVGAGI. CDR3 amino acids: CASSPYTGELFF. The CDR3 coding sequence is TGTGCCAGCAGTCCATACACCGGGGAGCTGTTTTTT.

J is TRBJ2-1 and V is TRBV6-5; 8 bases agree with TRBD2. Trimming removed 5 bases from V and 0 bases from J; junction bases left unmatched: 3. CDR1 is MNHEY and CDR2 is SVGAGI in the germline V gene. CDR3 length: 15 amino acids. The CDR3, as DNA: TGTGCCAGCAGTCCCAGCGGGAGCTCCTACAATGAGCAGTTCTTC. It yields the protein CASSPSGSSYNEQFF.

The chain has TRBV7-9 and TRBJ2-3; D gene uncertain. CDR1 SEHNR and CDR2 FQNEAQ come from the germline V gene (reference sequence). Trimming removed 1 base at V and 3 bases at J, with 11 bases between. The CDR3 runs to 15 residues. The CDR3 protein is CASSLVIPGTDTQYF. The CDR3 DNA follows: TGTGCCAGCAGCTTAGTCATCCCGGGTACAGATACGCAGTATTTT.

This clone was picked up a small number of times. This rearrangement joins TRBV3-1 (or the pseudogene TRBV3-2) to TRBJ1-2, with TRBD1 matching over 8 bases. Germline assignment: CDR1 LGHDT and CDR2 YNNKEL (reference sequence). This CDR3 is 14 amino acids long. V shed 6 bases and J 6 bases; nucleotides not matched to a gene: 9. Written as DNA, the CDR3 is TGTGCCAGCAGACGAGGACAGGGATCGGATGGCTACACCTTC. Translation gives CASRRGQGSDGYTF.

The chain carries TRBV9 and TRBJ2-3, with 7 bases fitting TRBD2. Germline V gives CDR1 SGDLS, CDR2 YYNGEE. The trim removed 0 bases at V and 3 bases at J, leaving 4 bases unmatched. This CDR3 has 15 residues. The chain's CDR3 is CASSVGAGWTDTQYF. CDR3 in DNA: TGTGCCAGCAGCGTAGGAGCGGGATGGACAGATACGCAGTATTTT.